This TCR beta chain was sequenced for a study of OX40 agonist ivuxolimab in advanced cancers. Turning to the study itself: The study enrolled dose-escalation patients with hepatocellular carcinoma, melanoma, renal cell or head and neck cancer. Three patients, one with hepatocellular carcinoma and two with cutaneous melanoma, responded partially.

TCRdb keeps only in-frame clones here, not all; method: immunoSEQ multiplex PCR. The table lists approximately 79,000 clones, about 88% of them singletons. Peripheral blood came from all dose cohorts at three timepoints. Study outcomes and limitations: Partial responders at 0.1-3.0 mg/kg had among the lowest clonal expansion.

Comments on this clone: Its antigen is unknown.

V gave up 5 bases and J gave up 2 bases, with 18 bases separating them. CDR1 is SGHTA, CDR2 FQGNSA, per germline. The length of the CDR3 is 17 residues. V gene TRBV7-2 combines with J gene TRBJ2-2, with D tentatively TRBD1 (6 bases). This receptor was obtained from an adult with an advanced solid tumor such as melanoma, head and neck, liver or kidney cancer. Specimen: CD4+ or CD8+ T cells sorted from blood, collected in a trial of the OX40 agonist ivuxolimab. CDR3 sequence: CASSQEQGEENTGELFF. In nucleotides, the CDR3 is TGTGCCAGCAGCCAAGAACAGGGCGAGGAAAACACCGGGGAGCTGTTTTTT.